Listed below are T cell receptor beta chains from one sample, sequenced in a study of blood T cell repertoires in COVID-19. Some clones are missing from TCRdb's copy, which holds only in-frame ones; the method was immunoSEQ multiplex PCR. The data show 150,000 to 200,000 clones, around 80% seen once. Material: peripheral blood. All receptors come from a woman aged 80 or over with COVID-19, enrolled during active disease. Each CDR3 is given with its conserved first and last residue. The D gene is left open where the match is weak. Size is stated for part of the rows, as once, few or many counts, or as a class when the clone is expanded.

>NA|TRBJ2-3|TRBV7-2|TRBD2
CASSPLAGGPQDTQYF
TGTGCCAGCAGCCCTCTCGCGGGGGGACCCCAAGATACGCAGTATTTT
>few|TRBJ1-1|TRBV3-1/TRBV3-2|NA
CASSQDRMNTEAFF
TGTGCCAGCAGCCAGGACAGAATGAACACTGAAGCTTTCTTT
>NA|TRBJ1-1|TRBV19|TRBD1
CASSIDRVNTEAFF
TGTGCCAGTAGTATCGACAGGGTGAACACTGAAGCTTTCTTT
>NA|TRBJ2-1|TRBV30|NA
CAWSHGIGAYNEQFF
TGTGCCTGGAGTCACGGGATTGGGGCCTACAATGAGCAGTTCTTC
>NA|TRBJ1-5|TRBV11-3|NA
CASSFGEGQPQHF
TGTGCCAGCAGCTTCGGGGAGGGTCAGCCCCAGCATTTT
>once|TRBJ2-1|TRBV7-3|NA
CASSPDTGNEQFF
TGTGCCAGCAGCCCCGATACAGGCAATGAGCAGTTCTTC
>NA|TRBJ2-1|TRBV7-9|TRBD2
CASSRGDNEQFF
TGTGCCAGCAGCCGGGGGGACAATGAGCAGTTCTTC
>NA|TRBJ2-3|TRBV29-1|TRBD2
CSVGLAILTDTQYF
TGCAGCGTGGGACTAGCGATCCTCACAGATACGCAGTATTTT
>NA|TRBJ1-2|TRBV3-1/TRBV3-2|NA
CASNMRGGFDYGYTF
TGTGCCAGCAACATGCGCGGGGGGTTTGACTATGGCTACACCTTC
>few|TRBJ1-4|TRBV2|TRBD1
CASSADRVANEKLFF
TGTGCCAGCAGTGCCGACAGGGTGGCTAATGAAAAACTGTTTTTT
>once|TRBJ2-1|TRBV9|TRBD1
CASSQTRQGREQFF
TGTGCCAGCAGCCAAACGAGACAGGGAAGGGAGCAGTTCTTC
>few|TRBJ2-7|TRBV11-2|TRBD2
CASSATSGPYEQYF
TGTGCCAGCAGTGCTACTAGCGGCCCCTACGAGCAGTACTTC
>NA|TRBJ2-2|TRBV24-1|TRBD2
CATSDDSGSTGELFF
TGTGCCACCAGTGATGATAGCGGGAGCACCGGGGAGCTGTTTTTT
>NA|TRBJ1-6|TRBV19|NA
CASSYDRAYNSPLHF
TGTGCCAGTAGTTATGACAGAGCTTATAATTCACCCCTCCACTTT
>NA|TRBJ2-1|TRBV5-1|NA
CASSYRLGNEQFF
TGCGCCAGCAGCTACAGGCTTGGGAATGAGCAGTTCTTC
>NA|TRBJ1-1|TRBV5-1|TRBD1
CASSSDRAGADTEAFF
TGCGCCAGCAGCTCGGACAGGGCCGGGGCAGACACTGAAGCTTTCTTT
>few|TRBJ2-2|TRBV13|NA
CASSFFLRQAGELFF
TGTGCCAGCAGCTTCTTCCTGAGACAGGCCGGGGAGCTGTTTTTT
>NA|TRBJ2-6|TRBV6-5|NA
CASSYWPLEGANVLTF
TGTGCCAGCAGTTACTGGCCCTTGGAGGGGGCCAACGTCCTGACTTTC
>NA|TRBJ2-3|TRBV11-3|NA
CASSLYSTDTQYF
TGTGCCAGCAGCTTGTATAGCACAGATACGCAGTATTTT
>NA|TRBJ1-5|TRBV6-5|NA
CASSSVQKNQPQHF
TGTGCCAGCAGTTCAGTACAGAAGAATCAGCCCCAGCATTTT
>once|TRBJ1-2|TRBV20-1|NA
CSASHRQAVDESGYTF
TGCAGTGCTAGTCATAGACAGGCCGTGGATGAGAGTGGCTACACCTTC
>NA|TRBJ2-5|TRBV5-5|TRBD1
CASSLMWDRAETQYF
TGTGCCAGCAGCTTGATGTGGGACAGGGCAGAGACCCAGTACTTC
>few|TRBJ2-7|TRBV20-1|NA
CSASSVFSSYEQYF
TGCAGTGCTAGTAGCGTCTTTAGCTCCTACGAGCAGTACTTC
>NA|TRBJ2-3|TRBV7-3|TRBD1
CASSSKGGGTGADTQYF
TGTGCCAGCAGCTCTAAGGGAGGCGGGACAGGGGCAGATACGCAGTATTTT
>few|TRBJ1-6|TRBV7-9|TRBD1
CASSPPGQGISPLHF
TGTGCCAGCAGCCCCCCCGGACAGGGGATTTCACCCCTCCACTTT
>NA|TRBJ2-7|TRBV29-1|TRBD2
CSITSGGSYEQYF
TGCAGCATAACTTCGGGGGGATCCTACGAGCAGTACTTC
>NA|TRBJ1-1|TRBV6-4|NA
CASSQYTEAFF
TGTGCCAGCTCCCAGTACACTGAAGCTTTCTTT
>NA|TRBJ1-2|TRBV7-2|TRBD1
CASGQGTYGYTF
TGTGCCAGTGGACAGGGGACCTATGGCTACACCTTC
>NA|TRBJ2-1|TRBV19|TRBD2
CASSRVGTSGPRSYNEQFF
TGTGCCAGTAGTCGGGTAGGGACTAGCGGCCCGAGGTCCTACAATGAGCAGTTCTTC
>NA|TRBJ2-7|TRBV7-2|TRBD1
CASSSQGYEQYF
TGTGCCAGCAGCTCACAGGGGTACGAGCAGTACTTC
>NA|TRBJ2-3|TRBV9|TRBD2
CASSVGGAGVGDTQYF
TGTGCCAGCAGCGTAGGAGGAGCGGGAGTGGGAGATACGCAGTATTTT
>NA|TRBJ2-7|TRBV4-1|NA
CASSQETTDHLKYF
TGCGCCAGCAGCCAAGAGACGACAGATCATCTGAAGTACTTC
>NA|TRBJ1-1|TRBV19|NA
CASSAYQATEAFF
TGTGCCAGTAGTGCCTACCAGGCGACTGAAGCTTTCTTT
>NA|TRBJ1-1|TRBV5-5|NA
CASSLEGTGTEAFF
TGTGCCAGCAGCTTGGAAGGTACGGGCACTGAAGCTTTCTTT
>NA|TRBJ2-2|TRBV19|NA
CASRHTRPNTGELFF
TGTGCCAGTAGGCACACTAGACCGAACACCGGGGAGCTGTTTTTT
>NA|TRBJ2-1|TRBV7-2|TRBD2
CASSLAGFETSGYNEQFF
TGTGCCAGCAGCTTAGCAGGCTTCGAGACTAGCGGCTACAATGAGCAGTTCTTC
>NA|TRBJ1-2|TRBV4-3|TRBD1
CASSQDLTGGRYGYTF
TGCGCCAGCAGCCAAGATCTGACAGGGGGCAGGTATGGCTACACCTTC
>NA|TRBJ2-1|TRBV18|TRBD1
CASSPRDRDRSEQFF
TGTGCCAGCTCACCAAGGGACAGGGATCGAAGTGAGCAGTTCTTC
>NA|TRBJ2-4|TRBV24-1|TRBD1
CATEDRGRFGNIQYF
TGTGCCACCGAAGACAGGGGGCGATTCGGTAACATTCAGTACTTC
>NA|TRBJ2-1|TRBV24-1|TRBD2
CATSERLAGGNNEQFF
TGTGCCACCAGTGAACGACTAGCGGGGGGCAACAATGAGCAGTTCTTC
>once|TRBJ2-7|TRBV5-1|TRBD2
CASSLTRTSPYEQYF
TGCGCCAGCAGCTTAACGAGGACTAGCCCCTACGAGCAGTACTTC
>NA|TRBJ1-2|TRBV6-5|TRBD1
CASRPTDRDHGYTF
TGTGCCAGCAGGCCAACAGACAGGGACCATGGCTACACCTTC
>NA|TRBJ2-6|TRBV5-6|NA
CASSLGVGANVLTF
TGTGCCAGCAGCTTGGGAGTGGGGGCCAACGTCCTGACTTTC
>NA|TRBJ2-6|TRBV7-2|NA
CASSLDRDVLTF
TGTGCCAGCAGCTTAGACAGGGACGTCCTGACTTTC
>NA|TRBJ2-7|TRBV7-9|NA
CASSLTVYEQYF
TGTGCCAGCAGCTTAACGGTTTACGAGCAGTACTTC
>NA|TRBJ2-1|TRBV7-2|TRBD1
CASSLAGQGARNEQFF
TGTGCCAGCAGCTTAGCGGGACAGGGGGCGCGTAATGAGCAGTTCTTC
>NA|TRBJ2-1|TRBV7-9|NA
CASSLEGASYNEQFF
TGTGCCAGCAGCTTAGAGGGAGCCTCCTACAATGAGCAGTTCTTC
>NA|TRBJ1-2|TRBV11-2|TRBD1
CASSLQGAVGYTF
TGTGCCAGCAGCTTACAGGGGGCTGTCGGCTACACCTTC
>NA|TRBJ2-2|TRBV6-6|NA
CASRPSRGGDHGELFF
TGTGCCAGCAGGCCCTCGAGAGGGGGAGATCACGGGGAGCTGTTTTTT
>NA|TRBJ1-1|TRBV20-1|NA
CSVSPYPEAFF
TGCAGTGTTAGTCCTTATCCTGAAGCTTTCTTT